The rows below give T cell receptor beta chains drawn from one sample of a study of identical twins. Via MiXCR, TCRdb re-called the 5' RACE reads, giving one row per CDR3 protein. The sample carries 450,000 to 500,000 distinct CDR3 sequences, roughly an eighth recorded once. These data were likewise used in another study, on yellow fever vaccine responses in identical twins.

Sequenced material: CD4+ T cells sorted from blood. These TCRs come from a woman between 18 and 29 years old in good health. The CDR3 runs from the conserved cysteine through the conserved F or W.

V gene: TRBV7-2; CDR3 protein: CASSQGGTFHNEQFF
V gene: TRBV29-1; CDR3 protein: CSATGGSTDTQYF
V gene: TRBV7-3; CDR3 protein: CASSPRPGLAGASYNEQFF
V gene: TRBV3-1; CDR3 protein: CASSLRTGFLETQYF
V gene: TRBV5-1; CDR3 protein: CASSRTGTRENIQYF
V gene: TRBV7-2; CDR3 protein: CASSLWDPDTQYF
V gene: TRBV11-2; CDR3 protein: CASSLGRVADTQYF
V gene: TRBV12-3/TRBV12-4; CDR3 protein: CASSLQGPGELFF
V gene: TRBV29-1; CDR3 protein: CSVERGRNSGELFF
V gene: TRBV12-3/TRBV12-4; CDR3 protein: CASRQDPGQGGETQYF
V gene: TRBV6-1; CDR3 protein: CASRQVIEGTDTQYF
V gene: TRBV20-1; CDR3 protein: CSARDSRIGTDTQYF
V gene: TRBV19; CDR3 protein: CASRDRGRGPETQYF
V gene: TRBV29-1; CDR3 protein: CSVKGEQRQGETLGAGELFF
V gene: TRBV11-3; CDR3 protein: CASSPFRGGSSYNEQFF
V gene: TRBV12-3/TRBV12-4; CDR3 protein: CASSLGGQFYEQYF
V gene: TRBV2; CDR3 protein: CASRNPVLDYYGYTF
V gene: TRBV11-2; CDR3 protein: CASSSIGTSESSYEQYF
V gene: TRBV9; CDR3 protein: CASSVTGGGGANVLTF
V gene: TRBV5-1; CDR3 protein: CASSLGSGGPGTDTQYF
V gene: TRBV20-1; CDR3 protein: CSARDSRGFGELFF
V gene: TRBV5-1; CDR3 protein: CASSRTGVDEKLFF
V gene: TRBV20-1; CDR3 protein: CSATSGSTGANVLTF
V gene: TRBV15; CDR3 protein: CATSTAGEFGEKLFF